This T cell receptor (beta chain) stems from a study of blood T cell repertoires in COVID-19. Study as a whole: Collection of acute and convalescent COVID-19 samples took place in the United States, Italy and Spain. From T cells, B-cell-depleted T cells, or PBMCs came the material, which was cDNA or gDNA.

Trimming at V came to 7 bases and at J to 4 bases, leaving 6 bases not matched to a gene. The CDR3 spans 15 residues. The germline V gene encodes CDR1 SNHLY and CDR2 FYNNEI. The protocol was immunoSEQ multiplex PCR, while the TCRdb copy is restricted to in-frame clones and leaves out a portion. The sample shows about 300,000 clones, around 84% of them seen only once. Specimen: PBMCs or T cells enriched from blood (not recorded which). This receptor was obtained from a woman between 18 and 29 years old who had recovered from COVID-19. This chain links TRBV2 with TRBJ2-5; 13 bases are shared with TRBD2. CDR3 amino acids: CASKRRTSGRETQYF. CDR3 in DNA: TGTGCCAGCAAACGACGGACTAGCGGGAGAGAGACCCAGTACTTC.